The text below deals with one T cell receptor beta chain. The junction does not match germline at one end; this may be a read error. Profiling relied on immunoSEQ multiplex PCR, and the TCRdb table lists in-frame clones only, not all of them. The sample has 9,100 or so clones; 85% to 90% are singletons. These data come from a study of blood T cell dynamics during melanoma immunotherapy. CDR3 length: 15 residues. Germline assignment: CDR1 SSHAT and CDR2 FNYEAQ (reference sequence). Indicated time point: week 3, after first cycle of checkpoint inhibitor. Sequences were derived from blood, sampled from a patient treated with checkpoint blockade. The receptor comes from a human donor with melanoma. The chain combines TRBV7-7 with TRBJ1-4, with 9 bases aligning to TRBD1. The CDR3 DNA is TGTGCTAGCAGCGCCGGACAGGGGCGTAATGAAAAACTGTTTTTT. This encodes CASSAGQGRNEKLFF.